The 18 T cell receptor beta chains presented below share a single source sample, sequenced in a study of T cell changes during pregnancy in multiple sclerosis (dated 2019 in TCRdb). Library prep was done by the immunoSEQ multiplex PCR assay. TCRdb mirrors the immuneACCESS table, restricted to in-frame sequences. Some clones are absent from its copies; in checked studies, under half trace to an unresolved V gene, and the reason for the others is unknown. This sample holds about 73,000 clones; roughly nine tenths were observed only once. The ten biggest clones cover approximately 9.5% of the sample. This material consisted of peripheral blood, taken after pregnancy. Source of these receptors: a female donor in good health, enrolled as a control in a pregnancy study.

The chain links TRBV7-8 to TRBJ2-5; 10 nucleotides line up with TRBD2. After removal of 3 bases from V and 1 base from J, the junction contained 5 bases not matched to a gene. There are 16 residues in the CDR3. Germline assignment: CDR1 SGHVS and CDR2 FQNEAQ. This CDR3 is CASSLSAGGGQETQYF. The CDR3 DNA follows: TGTGCCAGCAGCTTGTCAGCGGGGGGGGGCCAAGAGACCCAGTACTTC.

The chain combines TRBV5-8 with TRBJ2-7; TRBD1 matches at 9 bases. Germline lookup yields CDR1 SGHTS and CDR2 YDEGEE. The length of the CDR3 is 16 residues. With V trimmed by 3 bases and J by 2 bases, 9 bases remained unmatched. The CDR3: CASSYDRGQGTYEQYF. The CDR3 region has the DNA TGTGCCAGCAGCTACGACCGAGGACAGGGGACCTACGAGCAGTACTTC.

The chain employs TRBV5-4 and TRBJ1-1, with a possible D match to TRBD1 (6 bases). The CDR3 is made up of 15 amino acids. Germline loops: CDR1 SGHNT, CDR2 YYREEE (reference sequence). V lost 1 base and J 6 bases, leaving 16 bases between the germline ends. CDR3 coding DNA: TGTGCCAGCAGCTTGTACAGGGATCGTGATCCTGAAGCTTTCTTT. It is translated as CASSLYRDRDPEAFF.

The chain links TRBV18 to TRBJ1-1, with D possibly TRBD1 on 6 matching bases. Germline CDR1 is KGHSH and CDR2 is LQKENI. V was clipped by 0 bases and J by 7 bases, with 15 bases between them. CDR3 length equals 15 residues. CDR3 in amino acids: CASSPPNAGEGEAFF. The CDR3 DNA reads as TGTGCCAGCTCACCACCGAACGCAGGGGAGGGTGAAGCTTTCTTT.

The chain couples TRBV4-2 to TRBJ2-7; 9 nucleotides line up with TRBD2. This CDR3 spans 16 amino acids. Looked up from germline, CDR1 is LGHNA and CDR2 is YNFKEQ. The V gene end was trimmed by 0 bases and the J gene end by 2 bases; junction bases not matched to a gene: 5. As DNA, the CDR3 is TGTGCCAGCAGCCAAGATGGTGCTAGCGGGACCTACGAGCAGTACTTC. Its protein is CASSQDGASGTYEQYF.

The rearrangement uses TRBV27 and TRBJ2-7; D is perhaps TRBD2 (6 bases). Germline-derived CDR1 and CDR2 are MNHEY and SMNVEV (reference sequence). V lost 6 bases and J lost 4, with 13 bases in between. The CDR3 loop spans 13 amino acids. In nucleotides, the CDR3 is TGTGCCAGCAGCCCTGCCGCGGGATACGAGCAGTACTTC. It translates to CASSPAAGYEQYF.

This chain joins TRBV30 and TRBJ2-1, with 7 bases lining up with TRBD2. Looked up from germline, CDR1 is GTSNPN and CDR2 is SVGIG (reference sequence). V trimming: 5 bases; J trimming: 6 bases; junction bases outside the gene matches: 10. The CDR3 runs 14 residues. The CDR3 protein is CAWARGGSTNEQFF. DNA for the CDR3: TGTGCCTGGGCGAGGGGCGGGAGCACCAATGAGCAGTTCTTC. The full variable domain, rest sourced from reference TRBV30 and TRBJ2-1, is SQTIHQWPATLVQPVGSPLSLECTVEGTSNPNLYWYRQAAGRGLQLLFYSVGIGQISSEVPQNLSASRPQDRQFILSSKKLLLSDSGFYLCAWARGGSTNEQFFGPGTRLTVL.

This chain joins TRBV21-1 and TRBJ2-1; the table's D gene call, TRBD1, was not cross checked with the DNA. TRBV21-1 is reported as a pseudogene. This CDR3 comprises 15 residues. The CDR3 spells CASRDGQGEGDEQFF. In nucleotides, the CDR3 is TGTGCCAGCAGAGATGGACAGGGTGAGGGCGATGAGCAGTTCTTC.

This clone was seen only once. CDR3 region: CASSLMGSPLHF. CDR3 nucleotide sequence: TGTGCCAGCAGCCTGATGGGCTCACCCCTCCACTTT. The chain links TRBV7-2 to TRBJ1-6, with D unresolved. From germline, CDR1 is SGHTA and CDR2 FQGNSA. V lost 5 bases to trimming and J lost 10 bases, with 9 bases between them. The length of the CDR3 is 12 residues. Based on the CDR3 plus reference TRBV7-2 and TRBJ1-6, the full variable domain is GAGVSQSPSNKVTEKGKDVELRCDPISGHTALYWYRQSLGQGLEFLIYFQGNSAPDKSGLPSDRFSAERTGGSVSTLTIQRTQQEDSAVYLCASSLMGSPLHFGNGTRLTVT.

This clone has a single count. The chain carries TRBV27 and TRBJ2-2; 7 bases map to TRBD2. Looked up from germline, CDR1 is MNHEY and CDR2 is SMNVEV (reference sequence). The junction had 5 bases not matched to a gene; V was cut back by 3 bases and J by 7 bases. The CDR3 totals 14 residues. CDR3 coding DNA: TGTGCCAGCAGTTTGTGGCGGGGGAACGGGGAGCTGTTTTTT. It codes for CASSLWRGNGELFF.

To note about this clone: A junction boundary mismatches the germline segment, possibly from a read error. CDR3 DNA sequence: TGTGCTAGCAGCACCGACACGAACACCGGGGAGCTGTTTTTT. Protein product: CASSTDTNTGELFF. The chain is built from TRBV7-7 and TRBJ2-2, with unresolved D. The germline V gene has CDR1 SSHAT and CDR2 FNYEAQ (reference sequence). The CDR3 runs 14 residues.

V gene TRBV7-9 combines with J gene TRBJ2-7, with TRBD1 as a possible D gene (5 bases). Germline V gives CDR1 SEHNR, CDR2 FQNEAQ (reference sequence). The CDR3 runs to 13 residues. V was pared by 2 bases and J by 6 bases, with 11 bases between. The CDR3 nucleotides read TGTGCCAGCAGCTTATTGCAGGGCAGCGAGCAGTACTTC. It specifies CASSLLQGSEQYF.

The gene calls are TRBV10-2 and TRBJ2-7; 8 bases fit TRBD2. Germline values: CDR1 WSHSY, CDR2 SAAADI. This CDR3 spans 14 amino acids. The junction had 7 bases not matched to a gene; V was cut back by 5 bases and J by 4 bases. CDR3 sequence: CASSPRGGTYEQYF. The CDR3 coding sequence is TGCGCCAGCAGTCCCCGGGGGGGAACGTACGAGCAGTACTTC.

The chain joins TRBV6-1 to TRBJ1-3, with D tentatively TRBD1 (5 bases). CDR3 length: 15 residues. Per the germline V gene, CDR1 is MNHNS and CDR2 is SASEGT. Deletions cut 6 bases from V and 0 bases from J, with 12 bases between. The CDR3: CASSRQPVSGNTIYF. CDR3 coding DNA: TGTGCCAGCAGCCGACAGCCTGTCTCTGGAAACACCATATATTTT.

The count of this clone is one. The chain carries TRBV18 and TRBJ1-1, with D perhaps TRBD1 (5 bases). Per germline, CDR1 KGHSH and CDR2 LQKENI. CDR3 length: 15 residues. The V and J ends lost 4 bases and 2 bases respectively, with 14 bases between them. The CDR3 sequence is CASSLIRGDNTEAFF. The CDR3 DNA reads TGTGCCAGCTCACTCATACGCGGGGACAACACTGAAGCTTTCTTT. Based on the CDR3 plus reference TRBV18 and TRBJ1-1, the full variable domain is NAGVMQNPRHLVRRRGQEARLRCSPMKGHSHVYWYRQLPEEGLKFMVYLQKENIIDESGMPKERFSAEFPKEGPSILRIQQVVRGDSAAYFCASSLIRGDNTEAFFGQGTRLTVV.

This clone was observed a few times. The chain links TRBV4-3 to TRBJ1-1; a weak D match, TRBD1 (5 bases). Trimming stripped 2 bases from V and 1 base from J, with 8 bases between. Germline V lookup: CDR1 LGHNA, CDR2 YSLEER. This CDR3 has 14 amino acids. CDR3 sequence reads: CASSQNDRNTEAFF. DNA for the CDR3: TGCGCCAGCAGCCAAAACGACAGGAACACTGAAGCTTTCTTT.

The gene calls are TRBV30 and TRBJ2-7, with TRBD2 identical over 9 bases. J was trimmed by 3 bases and V by 3 bases; bases with no gene match: 12. CDR1 and CDR2 (germline): GTSNPN, SVGIG (reference sequence). CDR3 size: 16 residues. CDR3 in amino acids: CAWRRGRLAGHYEQYF. The CDR3 bases are TGTGCCTGGAGACGAGGGAGGCTAGCGGGACACTACGAGCAGTACTTC.

The J gene is TRBJ1-1, the V gene TRBV14, with D uncertain. Per germline, CDR1 SGHDN and CDR2 FVKESK. This CDR3 has 14 amino acids. V lost 3 bases, J lost 6 bases, and 14 bases lay in between. The CDR3 loop reads CASSHMPYGAEAFF. CDR3 sequence (DNA): TGTGCCAGCAGCCACATGCCGTACGGGGCTGAAGCTTTCTTT.